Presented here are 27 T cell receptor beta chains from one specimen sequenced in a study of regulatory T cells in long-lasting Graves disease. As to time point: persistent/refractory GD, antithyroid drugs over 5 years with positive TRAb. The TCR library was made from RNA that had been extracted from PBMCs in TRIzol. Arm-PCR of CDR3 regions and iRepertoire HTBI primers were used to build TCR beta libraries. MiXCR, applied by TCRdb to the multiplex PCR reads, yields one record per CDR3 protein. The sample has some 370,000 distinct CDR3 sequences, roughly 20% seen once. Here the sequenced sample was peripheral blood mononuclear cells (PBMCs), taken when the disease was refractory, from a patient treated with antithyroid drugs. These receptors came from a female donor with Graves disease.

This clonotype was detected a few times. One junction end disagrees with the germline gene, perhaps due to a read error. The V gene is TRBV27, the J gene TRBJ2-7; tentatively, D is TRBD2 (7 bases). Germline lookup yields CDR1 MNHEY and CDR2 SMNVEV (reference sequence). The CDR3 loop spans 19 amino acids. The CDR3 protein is CASSSGGSGHQKATYEQHF. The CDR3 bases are TGTGCCAGCAGTTCGGGGGGTTCGGGACACCAAAAAGCCACCTACGAGCAGCACTTC.

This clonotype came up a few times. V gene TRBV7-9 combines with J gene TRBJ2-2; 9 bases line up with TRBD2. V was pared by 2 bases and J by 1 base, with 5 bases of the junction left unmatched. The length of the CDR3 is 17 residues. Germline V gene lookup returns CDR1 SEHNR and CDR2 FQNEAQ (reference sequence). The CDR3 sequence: CASSLTGTSRNTGELFF. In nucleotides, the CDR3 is TGTGCCAGCAGCTTAACCGGGACTAGCCGGAACACCGGGGAGCTGTTTTTT.

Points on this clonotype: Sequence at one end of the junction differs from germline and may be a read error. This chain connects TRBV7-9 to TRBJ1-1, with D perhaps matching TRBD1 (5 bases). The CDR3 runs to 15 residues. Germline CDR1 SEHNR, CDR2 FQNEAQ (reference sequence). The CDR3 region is CASTLGIRESSEAFF. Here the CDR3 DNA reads TGTGCCAGCACCTTAGGGATCAGGGAAAGCTCTGAAGCTTTCTTT.

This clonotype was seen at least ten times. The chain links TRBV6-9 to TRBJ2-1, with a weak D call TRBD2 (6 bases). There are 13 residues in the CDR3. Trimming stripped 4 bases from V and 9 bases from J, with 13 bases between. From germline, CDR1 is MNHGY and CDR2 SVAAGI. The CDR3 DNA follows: TGTGCCAGCAGTTCCGCTAGCGTCAGTGAGCAGTTCTTC. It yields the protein CASSSASVSEQFF.

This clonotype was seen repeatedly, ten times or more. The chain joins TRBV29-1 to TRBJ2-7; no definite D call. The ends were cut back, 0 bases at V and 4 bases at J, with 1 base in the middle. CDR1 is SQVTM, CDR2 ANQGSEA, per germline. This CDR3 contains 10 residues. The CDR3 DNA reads TGCAGCGTTGAAGATTACGAGCAGTACTTC. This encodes CSVEDYEQYF.

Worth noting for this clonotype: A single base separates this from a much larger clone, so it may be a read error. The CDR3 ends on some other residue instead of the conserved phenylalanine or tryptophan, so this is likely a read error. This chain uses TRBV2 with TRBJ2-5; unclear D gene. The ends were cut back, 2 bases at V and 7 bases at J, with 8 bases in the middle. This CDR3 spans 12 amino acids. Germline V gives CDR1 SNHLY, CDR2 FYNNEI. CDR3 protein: CASSETRGTQYI. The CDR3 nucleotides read TGTGCCAGCAGTGAAACACGAGGGACCCAGTACATC.

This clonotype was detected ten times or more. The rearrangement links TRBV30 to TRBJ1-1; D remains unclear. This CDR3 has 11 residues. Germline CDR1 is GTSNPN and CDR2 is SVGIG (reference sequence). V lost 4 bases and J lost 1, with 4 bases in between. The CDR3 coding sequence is TGTGCCTGGATTGGGAACACTGAAGCTTTCTTT. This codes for CAWIGNTEAFF.

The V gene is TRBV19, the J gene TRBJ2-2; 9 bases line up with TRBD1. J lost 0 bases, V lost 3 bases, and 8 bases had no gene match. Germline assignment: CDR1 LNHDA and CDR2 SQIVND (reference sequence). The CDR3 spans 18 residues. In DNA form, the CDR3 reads TGTGCCAGTAGTATTAGACGGGGACAGGGATCGAACACCGGGGAGCTGTTTTTT. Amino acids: CASSIRRGQGSNTGELFF.

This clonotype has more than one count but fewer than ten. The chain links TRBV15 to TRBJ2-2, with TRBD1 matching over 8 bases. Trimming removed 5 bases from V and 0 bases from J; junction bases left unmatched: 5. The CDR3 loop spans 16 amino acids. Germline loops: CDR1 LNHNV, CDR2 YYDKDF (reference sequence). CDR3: CATSSDRGPNTGELFF. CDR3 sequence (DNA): TGTGCCACCAGCTCCGACAGGGGCCCGAACACCGGGGAGCTGTTTTTT.

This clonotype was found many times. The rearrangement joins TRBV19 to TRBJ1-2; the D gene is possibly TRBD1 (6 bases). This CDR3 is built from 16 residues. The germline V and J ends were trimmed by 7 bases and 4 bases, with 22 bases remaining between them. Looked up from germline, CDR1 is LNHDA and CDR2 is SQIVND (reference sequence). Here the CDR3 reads CASTTSAPTGSYGYTF. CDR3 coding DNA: TGTGCCAGTACCACCTCGGCTCCGACAGGCAGCTATGGCTACACCTTC.

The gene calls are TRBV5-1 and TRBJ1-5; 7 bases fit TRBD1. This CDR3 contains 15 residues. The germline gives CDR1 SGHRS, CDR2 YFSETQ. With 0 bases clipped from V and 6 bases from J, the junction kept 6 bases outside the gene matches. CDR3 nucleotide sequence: TGCGCCAGCAGCTTGGCCGAGCAGGGGGGTCAGCCCCAGCATTTT. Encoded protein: CASSLAEQGGQPQHF.

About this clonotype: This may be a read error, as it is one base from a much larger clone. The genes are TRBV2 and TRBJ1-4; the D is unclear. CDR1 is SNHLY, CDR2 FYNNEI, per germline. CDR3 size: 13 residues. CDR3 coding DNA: TGTGCCAGCAGTGACCAGGTTGGGGAAAAACTGTCTTTT. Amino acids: CASSDQVGEKLSF.

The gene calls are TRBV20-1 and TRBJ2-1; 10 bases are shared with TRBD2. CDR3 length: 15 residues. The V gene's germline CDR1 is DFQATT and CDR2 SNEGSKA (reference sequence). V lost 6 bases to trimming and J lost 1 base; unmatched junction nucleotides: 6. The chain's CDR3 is CSAGRTSGSYNEQFF. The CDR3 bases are TGCAGTGCCGGGAGGACTAGCGGTTCCTACAATGAGCAGTTCTTC.

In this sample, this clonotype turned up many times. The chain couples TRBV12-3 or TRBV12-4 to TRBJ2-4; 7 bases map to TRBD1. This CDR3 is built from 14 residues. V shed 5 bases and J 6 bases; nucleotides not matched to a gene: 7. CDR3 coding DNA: TGTGCCAGCAGTAAGACAGGGTTGGGAAACATTCAGTACTTC. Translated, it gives CASSKTGLGNIQYF.

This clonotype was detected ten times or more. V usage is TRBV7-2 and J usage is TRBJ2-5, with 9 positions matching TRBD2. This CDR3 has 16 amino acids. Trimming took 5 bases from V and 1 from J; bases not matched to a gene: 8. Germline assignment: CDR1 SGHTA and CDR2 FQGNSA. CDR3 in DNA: TGTGCCAGCAGCCGCCGACTAGCGGTTACCCAAGAGACCCAGTACTTC. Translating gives CASSRRLAVTQETQYF.

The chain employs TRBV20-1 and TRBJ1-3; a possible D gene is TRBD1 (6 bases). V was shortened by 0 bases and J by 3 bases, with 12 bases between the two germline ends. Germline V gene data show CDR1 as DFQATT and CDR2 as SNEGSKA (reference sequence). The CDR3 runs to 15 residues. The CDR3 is CSARDLRGGGNTIYF. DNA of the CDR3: TGCAGTGCTAGAGACCTCAGGGGAGGTGGAAACACCATATATTTT.

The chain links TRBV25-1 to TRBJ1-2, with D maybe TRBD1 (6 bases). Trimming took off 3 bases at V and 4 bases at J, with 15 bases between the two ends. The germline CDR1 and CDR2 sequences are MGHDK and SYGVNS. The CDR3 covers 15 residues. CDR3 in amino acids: CASSERGGAPYGYTF. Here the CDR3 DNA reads TGTGCCAGCAGTGAGAGGGGGGGGGCCCCCTATGGCTACACCTTC.

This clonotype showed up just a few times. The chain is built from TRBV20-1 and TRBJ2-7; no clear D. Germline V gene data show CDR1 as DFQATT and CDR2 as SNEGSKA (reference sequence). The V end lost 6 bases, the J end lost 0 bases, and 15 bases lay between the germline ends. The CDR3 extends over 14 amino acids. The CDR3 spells CSAEGLTYSYEQYF. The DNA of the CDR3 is TGCAGTGCGGAAGGCTTGACGTACTCCTACGAGCAGTACTTC.

DNA of the CDR3: TGTGCCAGCAGCCCCAGACCTTTGTCCGGAAACACCATATATTTT. Its protein product is CASSPRPLSGNTIYF. The V gene is TRBV7-9, the J gene TRBJ1-3, with D hard to call. CDR3 size: 15 residues. Trimming cost V 5 bases and J 4 bases, with 15 bases left between them. CDR1 is SEHNR, CDR2 FQNEAQ, per germline (reference sequence).

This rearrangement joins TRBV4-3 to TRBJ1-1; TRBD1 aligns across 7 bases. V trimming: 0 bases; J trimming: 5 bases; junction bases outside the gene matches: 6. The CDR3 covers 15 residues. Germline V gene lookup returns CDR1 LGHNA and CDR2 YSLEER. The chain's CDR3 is CASSQETGLWTEAFF. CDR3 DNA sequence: TGCGCCAGCAGCCAAGAGACAGGGCTTTGGACTGAAGCTTTCTTT.

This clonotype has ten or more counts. CDR3 in amino acids: CASSYPAKAFF. The CDR3 nucleotides read TGTGCCAGCAGTTACCCGGCAAAAGCTTTCTTT. The V gene is TRBV6-5, the J gene TRBJ1-1; D is uncertain. This CDR3 contains 11 residues. CDR1 is MNHEY, CDR2 SVGAGI, per germline. With 2 bases removed from V and 9 bases from J, the gap between germline ends came to 7 bases.

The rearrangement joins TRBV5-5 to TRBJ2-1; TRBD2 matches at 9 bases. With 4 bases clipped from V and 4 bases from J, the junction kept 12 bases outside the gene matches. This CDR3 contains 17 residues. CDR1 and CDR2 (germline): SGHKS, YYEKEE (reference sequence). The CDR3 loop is CASSPSRLAGKYNEQFF. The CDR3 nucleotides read TGTGCCAGCAGCCCCTCCCGGCTAGCGGGAAAGTACAATGAGCAGTTCTTC.

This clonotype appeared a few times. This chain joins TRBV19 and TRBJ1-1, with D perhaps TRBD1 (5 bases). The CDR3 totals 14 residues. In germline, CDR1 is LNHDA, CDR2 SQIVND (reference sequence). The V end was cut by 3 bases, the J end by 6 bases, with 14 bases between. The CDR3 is CASSMVWGVAEAFF. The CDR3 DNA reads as TGTGCCAGTAGTATGGTATGGGGGGTCGCTGAAGCTTTCTTT.

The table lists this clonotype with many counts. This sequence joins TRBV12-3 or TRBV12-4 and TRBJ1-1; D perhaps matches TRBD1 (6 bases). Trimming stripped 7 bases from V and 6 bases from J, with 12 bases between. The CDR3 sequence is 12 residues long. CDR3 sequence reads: CASTGVGAEAFF. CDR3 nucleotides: TGTGCCAGCACAGGGGTCGGCGCTGAAGCTTTCTTT.

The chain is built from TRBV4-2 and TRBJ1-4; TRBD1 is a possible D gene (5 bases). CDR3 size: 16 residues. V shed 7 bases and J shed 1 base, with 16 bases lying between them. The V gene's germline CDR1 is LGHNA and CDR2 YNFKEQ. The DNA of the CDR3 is TGTGCCAGCAAGATTAGGGAGGGGAGAACTAATGAAAAACTGTTTTTT. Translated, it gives CASKIREGRTNEKLFF.

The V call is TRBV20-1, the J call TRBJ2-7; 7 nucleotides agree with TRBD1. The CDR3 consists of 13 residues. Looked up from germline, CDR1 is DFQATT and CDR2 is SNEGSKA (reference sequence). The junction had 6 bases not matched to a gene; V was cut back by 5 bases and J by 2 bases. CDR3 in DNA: TGCAGTGCTTGGGACAGCCAGACCTACGAGCAGTACTTC. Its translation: CSAWDSQTYEQYF.

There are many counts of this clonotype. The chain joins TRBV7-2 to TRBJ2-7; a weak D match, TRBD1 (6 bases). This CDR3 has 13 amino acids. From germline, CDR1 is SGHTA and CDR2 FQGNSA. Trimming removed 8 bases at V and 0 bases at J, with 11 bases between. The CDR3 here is CASQGSGSYEQYF. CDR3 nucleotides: TGTGCCAGCCAGGGGTCTGGCTCCTACGAGCAGTACTTC.